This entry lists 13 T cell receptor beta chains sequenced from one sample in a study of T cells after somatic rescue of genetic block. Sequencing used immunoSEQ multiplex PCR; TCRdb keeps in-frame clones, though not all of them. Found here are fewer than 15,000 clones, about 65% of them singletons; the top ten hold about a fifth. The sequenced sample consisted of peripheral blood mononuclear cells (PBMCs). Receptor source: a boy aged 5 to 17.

CDR3 bases: TGTGCCAGCAGTCCCGATGATATCATGAACACTGAAGCTTTCTTT. This translates into CASSPDDIMNTEAFF. J is TRBJ1-1 and V is TRBV6-6; D remains ambiguous. This CDR3 has 15 amino acids. Trimming stripped 5 bases from V and 0 bases from J, with 13 bases between. Germline loops: CDR1 MNHNY, CDR2 SVGAGI (reference sequence).

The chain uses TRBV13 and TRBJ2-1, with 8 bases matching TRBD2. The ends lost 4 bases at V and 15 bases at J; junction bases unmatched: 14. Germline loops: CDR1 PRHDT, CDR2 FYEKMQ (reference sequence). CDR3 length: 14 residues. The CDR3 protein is CASSSRTSSIMWFF. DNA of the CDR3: TGTGCCAGCAGCTCTCGGACTAGCTCGATTATGTGGTTCTTC.

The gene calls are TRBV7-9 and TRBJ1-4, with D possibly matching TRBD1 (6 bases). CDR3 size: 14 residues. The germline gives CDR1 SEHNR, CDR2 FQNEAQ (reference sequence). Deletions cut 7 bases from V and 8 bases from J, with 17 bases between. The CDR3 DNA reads TGTGCCAGCACCTACACGGGGGCTGGAGAAAAACTGTTTTTT. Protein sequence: CASTYTGAGEKLFF.

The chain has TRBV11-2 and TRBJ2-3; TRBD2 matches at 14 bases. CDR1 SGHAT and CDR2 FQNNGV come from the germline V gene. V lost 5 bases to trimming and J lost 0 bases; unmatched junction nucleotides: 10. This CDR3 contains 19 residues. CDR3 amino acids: CASSHGTSGGFASTDTQYF. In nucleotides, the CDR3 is TGTGCCAGCAGCCACGGGACTAGCGGGGGCTTTGCTAGCACAGATACGCAGTATTTT.

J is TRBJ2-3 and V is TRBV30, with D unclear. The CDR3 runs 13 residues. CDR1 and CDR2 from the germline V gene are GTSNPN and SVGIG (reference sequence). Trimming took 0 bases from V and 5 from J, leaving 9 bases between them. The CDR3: CAWSVRLGDTQYF. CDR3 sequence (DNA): TGTGCCTGGAGTGTACGCCTCGGAGATACGCAGTATTTT. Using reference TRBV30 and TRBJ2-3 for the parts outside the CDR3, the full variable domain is SQTIHQWPATLVQPVGSPLSLECTVEGTSNPNLYWYRQAAGRGLQLLFYSVGIGQISSEVPQNLSASRPQDRQFILSSKKLLLSDSGFYLCAWSVRLGDTQYFGPGTRLTVL.

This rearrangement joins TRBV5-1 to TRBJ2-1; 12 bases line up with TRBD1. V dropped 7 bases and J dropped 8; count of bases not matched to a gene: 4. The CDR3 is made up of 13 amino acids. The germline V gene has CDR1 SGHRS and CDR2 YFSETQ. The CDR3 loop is CASGTGGRYEQFF. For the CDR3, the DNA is TGCGCCAGCGGGACAGGGGGCCGCTATGAGCAGTTCTTC.

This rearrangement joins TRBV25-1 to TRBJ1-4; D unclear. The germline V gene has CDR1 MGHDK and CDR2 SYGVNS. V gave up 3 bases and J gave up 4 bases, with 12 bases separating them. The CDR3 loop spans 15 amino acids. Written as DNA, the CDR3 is TGTGCCAGCAGTGACTATCACGCCCTTAATGAAAAACTGTTTTTT. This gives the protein CASSDYHALNEKLFF.

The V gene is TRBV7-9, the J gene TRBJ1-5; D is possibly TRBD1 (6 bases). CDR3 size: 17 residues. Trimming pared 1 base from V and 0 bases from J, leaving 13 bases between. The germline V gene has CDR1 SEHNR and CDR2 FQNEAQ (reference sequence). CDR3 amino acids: CASSLGEGGDSNQPQHF. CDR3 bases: TGTGCCAGCAGCTTAGGGGAGGGGGGAGATAGCAATCAGCCCCAGCATTTT. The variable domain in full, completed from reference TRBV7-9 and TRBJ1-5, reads DTGVSQNPRHKITKRGQNVTFRCDPISEHNRLYWYRQTLGQGPEFLTYFQNEAQLEKSRLLSDRFSAERPKGSFSTLEIQRTEQGDSAMYLCASSLGEGGDSNQPQHFGDGTRLSIL.

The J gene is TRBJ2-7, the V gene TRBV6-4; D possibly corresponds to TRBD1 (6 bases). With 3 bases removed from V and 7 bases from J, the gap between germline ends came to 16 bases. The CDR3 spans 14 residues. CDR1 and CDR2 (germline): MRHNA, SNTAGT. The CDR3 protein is CASSEAGARDEQYF. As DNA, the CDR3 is TGTGCCAGCAGTGAGGCAGGGGCTCGAGATGAGCAGTACTTC.

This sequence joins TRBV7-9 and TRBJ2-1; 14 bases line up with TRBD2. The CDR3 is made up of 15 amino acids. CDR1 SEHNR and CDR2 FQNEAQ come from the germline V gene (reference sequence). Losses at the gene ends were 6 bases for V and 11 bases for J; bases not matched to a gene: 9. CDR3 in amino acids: CASRLTSGGAHQQFF. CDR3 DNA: TGTGCCAGCAGGCTGACTAGCGGGGGGGCCCATCAGCAGTTCTTC.

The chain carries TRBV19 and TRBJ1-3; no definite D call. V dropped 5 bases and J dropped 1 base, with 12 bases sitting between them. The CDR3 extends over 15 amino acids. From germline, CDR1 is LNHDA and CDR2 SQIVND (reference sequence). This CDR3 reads CASSFHGLSGNTIYF. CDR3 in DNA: TGTGCCAGTAGTTTCCACGGGTTGTCTGGAAACACCATATATTTT. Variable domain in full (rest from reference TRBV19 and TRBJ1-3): DGGITQSPKYLFRKEGQNVTLSCEQNLNHDAMYWYRQDPGQGLRLIYYSQIVNDFQKGDIAEGYSVSREKKESFPLTVTSAQKNPTAFYLCASSFHGLSGNTIYFGEGSWLTVV.

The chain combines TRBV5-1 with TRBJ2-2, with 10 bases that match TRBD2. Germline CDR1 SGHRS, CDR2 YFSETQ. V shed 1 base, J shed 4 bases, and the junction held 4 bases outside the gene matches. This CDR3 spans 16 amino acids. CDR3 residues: CASSLSAGGITGELFF. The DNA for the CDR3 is TGCGCCAGCAGCTTGTCAGCGGGGGGGATCACCGGGGAGCTGTTTTTT. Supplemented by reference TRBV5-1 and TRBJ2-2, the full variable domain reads KAGVTQTPRYLIKTRGQQVTLSCSPISGHRSVSWYQQTPGQGLQFLFEYFSETQRNKGNFPGRFSGRQFSNSRSEMNVSTLELGDSALYLCASSLSAGGITGELFFGEGSRLTVL.

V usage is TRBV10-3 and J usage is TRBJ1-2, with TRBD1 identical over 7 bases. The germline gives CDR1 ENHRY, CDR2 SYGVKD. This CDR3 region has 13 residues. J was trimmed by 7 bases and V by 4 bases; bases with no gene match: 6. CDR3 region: CAISGGGAGGYTF. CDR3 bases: TGTGCCATCAGTGGAGGGGGCGCGGGTGGCTACACCTTC.